Presented here are 28 T cell receptor beta chains from one specimen sequenced in a study of cytomegalovirus exposure and HLA in healthy donors. A multiplex PCR was run with 60 Vbeta primers and 13 Jbeta primers. TCRdb's table, derived via immunoSEQ multiplex PCR, lists solely in-frame clones and lacks some. Of approximately 200,000 clones detected, approximately 80% appear once; the ten largest clones hold roughly 0.098%. The sequencing input was PBMCs. These TCRs come from a boy aged 2 to 10 in good health and CMV-seronegative.

The J gene is TRBJ1-4, the V gene TRBV7-6; 9 bases fit TRBD1. In germline, CDR1 is SGHVS, CDR2 FNYEAQ. Trimming at V came to 10 bases and at J to 10 bases, leaving 7 bases not matched to a gene. CDR3 length equals 12 residues. In nucleotides, the CDR3 is TGTGCCACCGGGACAGGGCCAGGAAAACTGTTTTTT. Translating it yields CATGTGPGKLFF.

The V call is TRBV4-1, the J call TRBJ2-1; 11 nucleotides match TRBD2. The CDR3 is 14 residues long. V shed 6 bases and J 7 bases; nucleotides not matched to a gene: 5. From germline, CDR1 is MGHRA and CDR2 YSYEKL. CDR3 nucleotides: TGCGCCAGCAGACTAGCGGGGGCTTATAATGAGCAGTTCTTC. Its protein is CASRLAGAYNEQFF.

The gene calls are TRBV11-2 and TRBJ2-7, with 12 bases identical to TRBD2. The J segment lost 3 bases and the V segment lost 2 bases, leaving 14 bases of the junction unmatched. The germline V gene has CDR1 SGHAT and CDR2 FQNNGV. This CDR3 is built from 19 residues. CDR3 sequence reads: CASSLTSRTSGDPYYEQYF. The CDR3 bases are TGTGCCAGCAGCTTAACCTCACGGACTAGCGGGGATCCTTACTACGAGCAGTACTTC.

The chain carries TRBV7-8 and TRBJ1-1; the D is unclear. Trimming shortened V by 4 bases and J by 9 bases, and 9 bases separated the two germline ends. Germline CDR1 is SGHVS and CDR2 is FQNEAQ. The CDR3 has 11 amino acids. This CDR3 reads CASSSGSQAFF. DNA of the CDR3: TGTGCCAGCAGCTCGGGTAGTCAAGCTTTCTTT.

This chain joins TRBV7-9 and TRBJ2-3; D is perhaps TRBD2 (5 bases). Germline V CDR1 and CDR2: SEHNR, FQNEAQ (reference sequence). Trimming removed 6 bases at V and 0 bases at J, with 10 bases between. CDR3 length equals 14 residues. The CDR3: CASRERPSTDTQYF. The CDR3 coding sequence is TGTGCCAGCAGAGAGCGGCCCAGCACAGATACGCAGTATTTT.

The chain is built from TRBV20-1 and TRBJ2-7; no clear D gene. Germline values: CDR1 DFQATT, CDR2 SNEGSKA (reference sequence). Trimming removed 5 bases at V and 3 bases at J, with 8 bases between. The CDR3 is 11 amino acids. As DNA, the CDR3 is TGCAGTGCTGCCGTACTCTACGAGCAGTACTTC. Its translation is CSAAVLYEQYF.

The rearrangement joins TRBV7-9 to TRBJ2-7, with 7 bases identical to TRBD2. Losses at the gene ends were 2 bases for V and 1 base for J; bases not matched to a gene: 5. CDR3 length: 15 residues. Germline CDR1 and CDR2: SEHNR and FQNEAQ (reference sequence). The CDR3 region has the DNA TGTGCCAGCAGCTTATCTCTGGGACTATCCTACGAGCAGTACTTC. It yields the protein CASSLSLGLSYEQYF.

The chain couples TRBV15 to TRBJ2-5; 8 nucleotides align to TRBD1. Germline V gives CDR1 LNHNV, CDR2 YYDKDF (reference sequence). Unmatched junction bases numbered 13, after V lost 5 bases and J lost 2 bases. The CDR3 consists of 17 residues. The CDR3 sequence is CATSPGVGRGHQETQYF. DNA of the CDR3: TGTGCCACCAGCCCTGGAGTCGGCAGGGGGCATCAAGAGACCCAGTACTTC.

The V call is TRBV11-1, the J call TRBJ2-1; 8 bases are shared with TRBD2. Germline V gene lookup returns CDR1 SGHAT and CDR2 FQDESV (reference sequence). This CDR3 comprises 16 residues. The V segment lost 1 base and the J segment 4 bases; nucleotides outside the gene matches: 6. CDR3 region: CASSLVAQRGYNEQFF. The DNA of the CDR3 is TGTGCCAGCAGCTTAGTTGCCCAGCGGGGGTACAATGAGCAGTTCTTC. Variable domain in full (rest from reference TRBV11-1 and TRBJ2-1): EAEVAQSPRYKITEKSQAVAFWCDPISGHATLYWYRQILGQGPELLVQFQDESVVDDSQLPKDRFSAERLKGVDSTLKIQPAELGDSAMYLCASSLVAQRGYNEQFFGPGTRLTVL.

This chain connects TRBV18 to TRBJ1-5; TRBD1 agrees at 10 bases. V trimming: 6 bases; J trimming: 6 bases; junction bases outside the gene matches: 8. The CDR3 sequence is 15 residues long. CDR1 and CDR2 from the germline V gene are KGHSH and LQKENI. CDR3 region: CASSPGQGSSQPQHF. The CDR3, as DNA: TGTGCCAGCTCCCCGGGACAGGGGAGTTCTCAGCCCCAGCATTTT. The full variable domain, its missing parts supplied by reference TRBV18 and TRBJ1-5, is NAGVMQNPRHLVRRRGQEARLRCSPMKGHSHVYWYRQLPEEGLKFMVYLQKENIIDESGMPKERFSAEFPKEGPSILRIQQVVRGDSAAYFCASSPGQGSSQPQHFGDGTRLSIL.

The gene calls are TRBV9 and TRBJ1-2, with TRBD1 matching over 8 bases. This CDR3 contains 14 residues. Per germline, CDR1 SGDLS and CDR2 YYNGEE. The J segment lost 5 bases and the V segment lost 4 bases, leaving 7 bases of the junction unmatched. DNA of the CDR3: TGTGCCAGCAGCATCCGGGACAGGCTTTATGGCTACACCTTC. This translates into CASSIRDRLYGYTF.

This clone appeared a few times. The chain recombines TRBV25-1 with TRBJ1-6, with a possible D match to TRBD1 (6 bases). Germline V CDR1 and CDR2: MGHDK, SYGVNS. Trimming left V 6 bases short and J 14 bases short, with 17 bases between. The CDR3 has 13 residues. CDR3 protein: CASRGPGGQTLHF. As DNA, the CDR3 is TGTGCCAGCAGGGGTCCGGGGGGGCAGACCCTCCACTTT.

This clone turned up a few times. The chain employs TRBV2 and TRBJ1-5; 7 bases are shared with TRBD1. Germline-derived CDR1 and CDR2 are SNHLY and FYNNEI. Trimming cost V 4 bases and J 4 bases; bases outside gene matches: 4. The CDR3 has 14 residues. CDR3 protein: CASSVFRGNQPQHF. The CDR3 DNA sequence: TGTGCCAGCAGTGTGTTCAGGGGGAATCAGCCCCAGCATTTT.

The chain links TRBV2 to TRBJ1-2; possible D gene TRBD1, 5 bases. V was pared by 6 bases and J by 2 bases, with 10 bases between. The CDR3 has 13 residues. Germline CDR1 SNHLY, CDR2 FYNNEI. The chain's CDR3 is CASSATENYGYTF. As DNA, the CDR3 is TGTGCCAGCAGCGCGACAGAGAACTATGGCTACACCTTC.

CDR3 in amino acids: CASSESGWQLLDTQYF. CDR3 nucleotide sequence: TGTGCCAGCAGTGAATCCGGGTGGCAGCTTCTAGATACGCAGTATTTT. The J gene is TRBJ2-3, the V gene TRBV2; no definite D call. Trimming stripped 2 bases from V and 5 bases from J, with 17 bases between. This CDR3 region has 16 residues. CDR1 is SNHLY and CDR2 is FYNNEI in the germline V gene.

This chain connects TRBV9 to TRBJ2-3; D is unclear. Trimming left V 0 bases short and J 2 bases short, with 4 bases between. Germline V gives CDR1 SGDLS, CDR2 YYNGEE. The CDR3 has 13 amino acids. CDR3 sequence (DNA): TGTGCCAGCAGCGTAGATATCACAGATACGCAGTATTTT. This encodes CASSVDITDTQYF.

The V gene is TRBV7-2, the J gene TRBJ2-2, with a weak D call TRBD2 (5 bases). Trimming took 3 bases from V and 1 from J, leaving 9 bases between them. CDR3 size: 15 residues. In germline, CDR1 is SGHTA, CDR2 FQGNSA. The CDR3 reads CASSFHRGNTGELFF. The CDR3, as DNA: TGTGCCAGCAGCTTTCATCGGGGGAACACCGGGGAGCTGTTTTTT.

The gene calls are TRBV5-1 and TRBJ2-7; a weak D match, TRBD1 (5 bases). CDR1 is SGHRS and CDR2 is YFSETQ in the germline V gene. V was shortened by 0 bases and J by 7 bases, with 14 bases between the two germline ends. CDR3 length equals 14 residues. Here the CDR3 DNA reads TGCGCCAGCAGCTTGGCTGACAGCACGCTAGAGCAGTACTTC. Translation gives CASSLADSTLEQYF.

This clone has only one observation. This chain connects TRBV19 to TRBJ2-2; D might be TRBD1 (6 bases). V was trimmed by 6 bases and J by 4 bases, leaving 15 bases between them. Germline loops: CDR1 LNHDA, CDR2 SQIVND (reference sequence). This CDR3 contains 15 residues. CDR3: CASRDRQESTGELFF. In DNA, the CDR3 is TGTGCCAGTAGAGATCGACAGGAGTCCACCGGGGAGCTGTTTTTT.

The rearrangement uses TRBV6-1 and TRBJ1-6; D remains ambiguous. Trimming removed 6 bases at V and 6 bases at J, with 12 bases between. Germline V lookup: CDR1 MNHNS, CDR2 SASEGT. The CDR3 has 14 residues. The DNA of the CDR3 is TGTGCCAGCAGCGCTTACGGGTTTAATTCACCCCTCCACTTT. Amino acid sequence: CASSAYGFNSPLHF.

The chain recombines TRBV9 with TRBJ2-5, with D maybe TRBD1 (8 bases). The CDR3 is made up of 15 amino acids. V was clipped by 5 bases and J by 5 bases, with 19 bases between them. Germline V gives CDR1 SGDLS, CDR2 YYNGEE. In DNA form, the CDR3 reads TGTGCCAGCAGTCTTGCGACAGGGGAGGGCGAGACCCAGTACTTC. Translating gives CASSLATGEGETQYF.

The rearrangement uses TRBV5-5 and TRBJ1-1; 10 positions match TRBD1. The CDR3 is made up of 17 amino acids. Per germline, CDR1 SGHKS and CDR2 YYEKEE (reference sequence). J gave up 7 bases and V 0 bases, and 12 bases lay outside the gene matches. CDR3 nucleotides: TGTGCCAGCAGCTTGGGGGATGACAGGGGGCTCTATATTGAAGCTTTCTTT. Its translation: CASSLGDDRGLYIEAFF.

The V call is TRBV29-1, the J call TRBJ2-3; D possibly corresponds to TRBD2 (6 bases). There are 14 residues in the CDR3. Trimming stripped 5 bases from V and 2 bases from J, with 14 bases between. Germline V lookup: CDR1 SQVTM, CDR2 ANQGSEA. The CDR3 is CSVCGVDDTDTQYF. DNA for the CDR3: TGCAGCGTTTGCGGGGTTGACGACACAGATACGCAGTATTTT.

The chain employs TRBV6-5 and TRBJ1-2, with 10 positions matching TRBD1. There are 15 residues in the CDR3. The germline CDR1 and CDR2 sequences are MNHEY and SVGAGI. V shed 0 bases and J 7 bases; nucleotides not matched to a gene: 5. The CDR3 DNA follows: TGTGCCAGCAGTTACTCGACAGGGGGCGACTTTGGCTACACCTTC. Amino acids: CASSYSTGGDFGYTF.

This chain joins TRBV5-1 and TRBJ2-5; 7 bases agree with TRBD1. The better agreement between TRBJ2-7 and the DNA end casts doubt on the J call. Germline CDR1 and CDR2: SGHRS and YFSETQ. The CDR3 is made up of 14 amino acids. The CDR3 reads CASSLAGGSYEQYF. As DNA, the CDR3 is TGCGCCAGCAGCTTGGCAGGGGGCTCCTACGAGCAGTACTTC.

The rearrangement uses TRBV5-6 and TRBJ2-7, with D possibly being TRBD1 (6 bases). CDR1 and CDR2 (germline): SGHDT, YYEEEE. This CDR3 has 14 residues. The ends were cut back, 0 bases at V and 4 bases at J, with 11 bases in the middle. CDR3 coding DNA: TGTGCCAGCAGCTTGGGCGACAGGTGGTACGAGCAGTACTTC. It encodes CASSLGDRWYEQYF.

This rearrangement joins TRBV19 to TRBJ2-3, with D tentatively TRBD2 (5 bases). V dropped 5 bases and J dropped 6 bases, with 12 bases sitting between them. Looked up from germline, CDR1 is LNHDA and CDR2 is SQIVND (reference sequence). The CDR3 is 13 amino acids. CDR3 sequence (DNA): TGTGCCAGTAGTGTGACTACGGACGATACGCAGTATTTT. It encodes CASSVTTDDTQYF.

The chain links TRBV5-1 to TRBJ2-7; D perhaps matches TRBD1 (5 bases). The CDR3 has 17 amino acids. V lost 0 bases, J lost 0 bases, and 16 bases lay in between. Germline lookup yields CDR1 SGHRS and CDR2 YFSETQ. Written as DNA, the CDR3 is TGCGCCAGCAGCTTGGGTGGTCAGGGATTTAGCTCCTACGAGCAGTACTTC. Amino acid sequence: CASSLGGQGFSSYEQYF.